The 18 T cell receptor beta chains below come from one sample, sequenced in a study of blood T cell repertoires in COVID-19. Assay used: immunoSEQ multiplex PCR; TCRdb lists only in-frame clones, some missing. The sample has 300,000 to 450,000 clones, 75% to 90% seen once. The specimen sequenced was PBMCs or T cells enriched from blood (not recorded which). Source of these receptors: a man aged 18 to 30 who had recovered from COVID-19.

The chain couples TRBV7-9 to TRBJ1-1; TRBD1 might be the D (6 bases). V was shortened by 1 base and J by 3 bases, with 9 bases between the two germline ends. The germline CDR1 and CDR2 sequences are SEHNR and FQNEAQ (reference sequence). The CDR3 has 14 amino acids. The CDR3 DNA reads as TGTGCCAGCAGCTTAGAAAGGGGGTACACTGAAGCTTTCTTT. Translated: CASSLERGYTEAFF.

The chain links TRBV6-5 to TRBJ1-1; 7 positions match TRBD1. This CDR3 is 15 amino acids long. Germline V lookup: CDR1 MNHEY, CDR2 SVGAGI. V shed 6 bases, J shed 4 bases, and the junction held 11 bases outside the gene matches. The CDR3 region has the DNA TGTGCCAGCAGAATTTCCGGGACAGTCGGCACTGAAGCTTTCTTT. Protein sequence: CASRISGTVGTEAFF.

The chain carries TRBV7-9 and TRBJ1-4; D is undetermined. The CDR3 covers 15 residues. Per the germline V gene, CDR1 is SEHNR and CDR2 is FQNEAQ (reference sequence). V was cut by 5 bases and J by 1 base, with 11 bases left in between. This CDR3 reads CASSRGLQTNEKLFF. The CDR3 coding sequence is TGTGCCAGCAGCAGAGGACTGCAAACTAATGAAAAACTGTTTTTT.

The chain combines TRBV21-1 with TRBJ2-1; TRBD2 is taken as the D call from the table, unchecked against the DNA. TRBV21-1 corresponds to a pseudogene. The CDR3 sequence is 15 residues long. The chain's CDR3 is CASSTLAGAKNEQFF. The CDR3 DNA reads TGTGCCAGCAGCACTCTAGCGGGGGCAAAAAATGAGCAGTTCTTC.

The J gene is TRBJ1-1, the V gene TRBV5-8; 8 nucleotides match TRBD1. The CDR3 is 15 residues long. J gave up 3 bases and V 1 base, and 5 bases lay outside the gene matches. CDR1 is SGHTS, CDR2 YDEGEE, per germline. The CDR3 is CASSLTRGLYTEAFF. The DNA for the CDR3 is TGTGCCAGCAGCTTGACCAGGGGGCTCTACACTGAAGCTTTCTTT.

Concerning this clone itself: Other DNA sequences of this sample code for an identical CDR3. The rearrangement joins TRBV3-1 (or the pseudogene TRBV3-2) to TRBJ2-7, with a tentative D call TRBD1 (7 bases). V was shortened by 6 bases and J by 3 bases, with 9 bases between the two germline ends. The germline V gene has CDR1 LGHDT and CDR2 YNNKEL (reference sequence). CDR3 size: 12 residues. The CDR3 loop is CASSQGGYEQYF. CDR3 nucleotide sequence: TGTGCCAGCAGTCAGGGGGGCTACGAGCAGTACTTC.

The V call is TRBV27, the J call TRBJ2-1; 11 positions match TRBD1. The germline gives CDR1 MNHEY, CDR2 SMNVEV (reference sequence). After removal of 4 bases from V and 7 bases from J, the junction contained 9 bases not matched to a gene. The CDR3 consists of 16 residues. The CDR3 bases are TGTGCCAGCAGTTATCCACCTGGACAGGGGGCGAATGAGCAGTTCTTC. Translating gives CASSYPPGQGANEQFF.

The V call is TRBV20-1, the J call TRBJ1-2; 10 positions match TRBD1. Per germline, CDR1 DFQATT and CDR2 SNEGSKA (reference sequence). V shed 3 bases, J shed 5 bases, and the junction held 12 bases outside the gene matches. This CDR3 comprises 16 residues. The CDR3 here is CSASGQGELLEYGYTF. DNA for the CDR3: TGCAGTGCTAGTGGACAGGGGGAATTGTTGGAATATGGCTACACCTTC.

The gene calls are TRBV7-9 and TRBJ1-1; a weak D match, TRBD1 (6 bases). The V end lost 4 bases, the J end lost 7 bases, and 13 bases lay between the germline ends. Germline loops: CDR1 SEHNR, CDR2 FQNEAQ (reference sequence). There are 13 residues in the CDR3. The CDR3 is CASSYREGDEAFF. The CDR3 region has the DNA TGTGCCAGCAGCTACAGGGAGGGGGATGAAGCTTTCTTT.

J is TRBJ2-7 and V is TRBV9; 9 bases align to TRBD1. J gave up 5 bases and V 1 base, and 7 bases lay outside the gene matches. The CDR3 length is 15 residues. CDR1 and CDR2 from the germline V gene are SGDLS and YYNGEE. The chain's CDR3 is CASSVIGTGSDEQYF. CDR3 sequence (DNA): TGTGCCAGCAGCGTAATCGGGACAGGGTCCGACGAGCAGTACTTC.

This clone was found a few times. The chain combines TRBV7-9 with TRBJ2-4, with D unresolved. With 7 bases removed from V and 3 bases from J, the gap between germline ends came to 16 bases. Germline values: CDR1 SEHNR, CDR2 FQNEAQ (reference sequence). The CDR3 consists of 15 residues. The CDR3 region is CASTSPPFGKNIQYF. The CDR3 nucleotides are TGTGCCAGCACCTCCCCCCCTTTCGGCAAAAACATTCAGTACTTC.

This clone is a singleton in its sample. J is TRBJ1-5 and V is TRBV28, with D tentatively TRBD1 (6 bases). The germline gives CDR1 MDHEN, CDR2 SYDVKM. This CDR3 region has 14 residues. Deletions cut 6 bases from V and 6 bases from J, with 15 bases between. This chain's CDR3 is CASRDSGRSQPQHF. The DNA for the CDR3 is TGTGCCAGCAGGGACAGCGGGAGAAGTCAGCCCCAGCATTTT.

The chain employs TRBV18 and TRBJ1-1; 7 bases fit TRBD1. V shed 6 bases and J 6 bases; nucleotides not matched to a gene: 16. Germline CDR1 reads KGHSH; CDR2 reads LQKENI. This CDR3 is built from 16 residues. CDR3 sequence reads: CASSRRSLTGHAEAFF. The CDR3, as DNA: TGTGCCAGCTCCCGACGATCCTTGACAGGGCACGCTGAAGCTTTCTTT.

The gene calls are TRBV18 and TRBJ2-1; the D is unclear. The CDR3 is 15 residues long. Germline lookup yields CDR1 KGHSH and CDR2 LQKENI. V was shortened by 0 bases and J by 9 bases, with 15 bases between the two germline ends. The CDR3 loop is CASSPPTTRHSEQFF. Written as DNA, the CDR3 is TGTGCCAGCTCACCACCTACGACCAGACACAGTGAGCAGTTCTTC.

In this sample, this clone turned up once. Here the CDR3 reads CSASSGRGRETQYF. CDR3 DNA: TGCAGTGCCAGTAGCGGGAGAGGGCGAGAGACCCAGTACTTC. V gene TRBV20-1 combines with J gene TRBJ2-5, with 9 positions matching TRBD2. Germline V gene data show CDR1 as DFQATT and CDR2 as SNEGSKA (reference sequence). The CDR3 runs to 14 residues. With V trimmed by 6 bases and J by 4 bases, 9 bases remained unmatched.

The CDR3 protein is CASSGIFYRVLNEKLFF. CDR3 DNA: TGTGCCAGCAGCGGAATATTTTACCGGGTCCTTAATGAAAAACTGTTTTTT. The chain couples TRBV7-2 to TRBJ1-4; no clear D. V shed 5 bases and J shed 4 bases, with 20 bases lying between them. The CDR3 runs 17 residues. CDR1 is SGHTA, CDR2 FQGNSA, per germline. Together with reference TRBV7-2 and TRBJ1-4, the CDR3 gives the full variable domain: GAGVSQSPSNKVTEKGKDVELRCDPISGHTALYWYRQSLGQGLEFLIYFQGNSAPDKSGLPSDRFSAERTGGSVSTLTIQRTQQEDSAVYLCASSGIFYRVLNEKLFFGSGTQLSVL.

The rearrangement links TRBV6-1 to TRBJ2-4; weak D call: TRBD1 (6 bases). Germline loops: CDR1 MNHNS, CDR2 SASEGT. Trimming stripped 2 bases from V and 7 bases from J, with 15 bases between. The CDR3 totals 15 residues. This CDR3 is CASSEQGSLGNIQYF. CDR3 bases: TGTGCCAGCAGTGAACAGGGGTCGCTGGGGAACATTCAGTACTTC.

The chain links TRBV7-2 to TRBJ2-1, with no clear D. Between the trimmed V and J ends, which lost 10 bases and 5 bases, there was a span of 18 bases. This CDR3 is built from 14 residues. The germline V gene has CDR1 SGHTA and CDR2 FQGNSA. In DNA, the CDR3 is TGTGCCACAACACCAGCCGGGTCTAACAATGAGCAGTTCTTC. This encodes CATTPAGSNNEQFF.